This TCR beta chain was obtained from a study of naive and memory T cell subsets. Overall study findings and caveats: Naive repertoires, especially CD8, held a few larger clonotypes, possibly memory cells re-expressing CD45RA. Gini index rose across naive, CM, EM and EMRA in CD4 and CD8. In naive cells, over 95% of TCR sequences were seen only once.

Both TRBC1 and TRBC2 were covered by a beta constant-region primer of two equimolar oligonucleotides. Ligated cDNA was amplified by four rounds of PCR with nested alpha and beta constant-region primers and SP2. A 12-nucleotide UMI and the SP2 primer were added to the cDNA 3' end by oligonucleotide ligation. TCRdb processed the UMI-ligation and nested PCR reads anew with MiXCR; each CDR3 protein has one entry. The data show about 100,000 distinct CDR3 sequences, 14% seen once. CMV status came from CD4+ IFNgamma after overnight CMV lysate stimulation. A word on this clonotype: What it recognizes is unknown.

Per germline, CDR1 SEHNR and CDR2 FQNEAQ (reference sequence). The ends were cut back, 1 base at V and 3 bases at J, with 9 bases in the middle. The CDR3 extends over 14 amino acids. The sample was naive CD8+ T cells from blood. The V gene is TRBV7-9, the J gene TRBJ1-1; the D gene is possibly TRBD1 (5 bases). The TCR originated in a human donor in good health. The DNA for the CDR3 is TGTGCCAGCAGCTTAGGGGACCGGGACACTGAAGCTTTCTTT. It is translated as CASSLGDRDTEAFF.